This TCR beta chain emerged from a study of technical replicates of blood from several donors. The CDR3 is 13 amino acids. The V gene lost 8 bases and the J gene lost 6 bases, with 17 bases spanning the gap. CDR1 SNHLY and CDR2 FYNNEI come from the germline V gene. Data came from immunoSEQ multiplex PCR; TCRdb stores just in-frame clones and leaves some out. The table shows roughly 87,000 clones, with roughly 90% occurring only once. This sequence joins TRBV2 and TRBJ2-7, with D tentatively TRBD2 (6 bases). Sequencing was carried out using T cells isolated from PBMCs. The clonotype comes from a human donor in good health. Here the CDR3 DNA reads TGTGCCAGCCGTAGCGGAGCACTACTCGAGCAGTACTTC. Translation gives CASRSGALLEQYF.